These T cell receptor beta chains were read from a single sample in a study of identical twins. TCRdb re-analysed the 5' RACE reads in MiXCR, keeping a single row per CDR3 protein. This sample has 550,000 to 700,000 distinct CDR3 sequences, with roughly 9.9% found just once. This same sample was also part of a study on yellow fever vaccine responses in identical twins.

The sequencing sample was made of PBMCs. The receptors here all came from a woman between 18 and 30 years old in good health. Each CDR3 is given with its conserved first and last residue. The D gene is left open where the match is weak. Some rows have no size entry. The others give once, few or many, or a class for an expanded clone.

CDR3nt	CDR3aa	abundance	v_gene	d_gene	j_gene
TGTGCCAGCAGCCCGCGGACAGGGCTGGGCGTCGGGGAGCTGTTTTTT	CASSPRTGLGVGELFF	-	TRBV7-9	TRBD1	TRBJ2-2
TGCAGCGTTGAAGATGGGGGACAGGGGGCGAAGGACTCCTACGAGCAGTACTTC	CSVEDGGQGAKDSYEQYF	many	TRBV29-1	TRBD1	TRBJ2-7
TGCAGTGCTAGAAATCCGGTCGGGCCGAACACCGGGGAGCTGTTTTTT	CSARNPVGPNTGELFF	many	TRBV20-1	-	TRBJ2-2
TGTGCCAGCAGCGTAAAGCCCGTATCCAAAAACATTCAGTACTTC	CASSVKPVSKNIQYF	-	TRBV11-1	-	TRBJ2-4
TGTGCCACCAGTGACCCAGGAGGGACGAGGGCAGAGCAGTTCTTC	CATSDPGGTRAEQFF	few	TRBV24-1	-	TRBJ2-1
TGCAGCGTTGTTCGTCGGGACAGTTACAATGAGCAGTTCTTC	CSVVRRDSYNEQFF	few	TRBV29-1	TRBD1	TRBJ2-1
TGCAGTGCTAGAGAACGCGGACAGGTCCGTTCACCCCTCCACTTT	CSARERGQVRSPLHF	-	TRBV20-1	TRBD1	TRBJ1-6
TGCGCCAGTACCAACCCTGGCGGGGCCAGGATGGAGACCCAGTACTTC	CASTNPGGARMETQYF	few	TRBV5-1	-	TRBJ2-5
TGTGCCAGCACTCCGGACCAAATAAACAATGAGCAGTTCTTC	CASTPDQINNEQFF	many	TRBV2	-	TRBJ2-1
TGTGCCAGCAGCCCCGGGACAGGGATGATACACGAGCAGTACTTC	CASSPGTGMIHEQYF	-	TRBV9	TRBD1	TRBJ2-7
TGTGCCACCAGCAGAGAACGACTAAGGACAGGGGGCGCCGAGCAGTACTTC	CATSRERLRTGGAEQYF	-	TRBV15	TRBD1	TRBJ2-7